The clone carrying this T cell receptor (beta chain) was counted only a few times. The antigen is undetermined. This record comes from a study of metastatic and nonmetastatic thyroid tumors. Across the whole study: For malignant and benign thyroid patients, tumor or nodule tissue and blood were the sources whose repertoires were compared. Study results and limitations: In both blood and tumor samples, TCR beta diversity was reported significantly higher for malignant than benign nodules.

TCRdb re-analyzed the PCR reads through MiXCR. The table includes about 30,000 clones, about 3.9% detected once. Germline V gives CDR1 MGHRA, CDR2 YSYEKL. The CDR3 spans 20 residues. With V trimmed by 4 bases and J by 5 bases, 17 bases remained unmatched. Not a single patient had been given any form of treatment at any point before undergoing thyroid surgery. The origin of this receptor is a female donor with papillary thyroid cancer or a benign thyroid nodule (not recorded which). Some clones in this sample may be carry-over from other donors' samples. The chain has TRBV4-1 and TRBJ2-5, with 15 bases that match TRBD2. Sequenced material: blood. The CDR3 bases are TGCGCCAGCAGCCCCACACGGCTGGGACTAGCGGGAGGTCGGACGGAGACCCAGTACTTC. Its translation is CASSPTRLGLAGGRTETQYF.